A selection of T cell receptor beta chains follows, all from one sample in a study of blood T cell repertoires in COVID-19. Sequencing used immunoSEQ multiplex PCR; TCRdb keeps in-frame clones, though not all of them. The sample has approximately 290,000 clones, roughly 89% seen once. Sequencing was performed on peripheral blood. The receptors were sampled from a man aged 25 to 40 with acute or convalescent COVID-19. CDR3s include the opening cysteine and the closing phenylalanine or tryptophan. A D gene is named only where the DNA matches it firmly. Only some rows state a clone size, as once, few, many or a class for expanded clones.

clone_size,j_call,v_call,d_call,cdr3_aa,cdr3_nt
.,TRBJ2-2,TRBV5-1,TRBD1,CASSLSTGGTGELFF,TGCGCCAGCAGCTTGTCTACAGGGGGGACCGGGGAGCTGTTTTTT
few,TRBJ1-1,TRBV18,.,CASSPGRGSAGAEAFF,TGTGCCAGCTCACCGGGTAGGGGGTCGGCGGGCGCTGAAGCTTTCTTT
.,TRBJ2-5,TRBV12-3/TRBV12-4,.,CASSLVRVGTQYF,TGTGCCAGCAGTTTAGTTCGGGTCGGGACCCAGTACTTC
.,TRBJ1-4,TRBV2,.,CASRGVGGAYEKLFF,TGTGCCAGCAGAGGGGTGGGAGGGGCTTATGAAAAACTGTTTTTT
.,TRBJ1-2,TRBV3-1/TRBV3-2,.,CASSQEGVRWEQNYGYTF,TGTGCCAGCAGCCAAGAGGGTGTGAGATGGGAGCAAAACTATGGCTACACCTTC
once,TRBJ2-1,TRBV19,.,CASTGDRSSYNEQFF,TGTGCCTCGACCGGAGACCGGAGCTCCTACAATGAGCAGTTCTTC
few,TRBJ2-5,TRBV5-4,TRBD2,CASSTAGAKTQYF,TGTGCCAGCAGTACTGCGGGAGCGAAGACCCAGTACTTC
.,TRBJ2-6,TRBV5-1,.,CASSLGLNALSSGANVLTF,TGCGCCAGCAGCTTGGGTTTAAACGCGCTATCCTCTGGGGCCAACGTCCTGACTTTC
.,TRBJ2-6,TRBV19,.,CASSINARVKSGANVLTF,TGTGCCAGTAGTATCAATGCTCGGGTTAAATCTGGGGCCAACGTCCTGACTTTC
.,TRBJ2-6,TRBV3-1/TRBV3-2,.,CATSLSGGANVLTF,TGTGCCACCTCCCTCTCGGGTGGGGCCAACGTCCTGACTTTC
.,TRBJ2-5,TRBV7-9,TRBD2,CASRPTSGGARETQYF,TGTGCCAGCAGACCCACTAGCGGGGGGGCCAGAGAGACCCAGTACTTC
.,TRBJ2-1,TRBV7-9,TRBD2,CASSVLAGGGDEQFF,TGTGCCAGCAGCGTGCTAGCGGGAGGAGGCGATGAGCAGTTCTTC
.,TRBJ2-4,TRBV20-1,.,CSASRASAPKNIQYF,TGCAGTGCTAGTCGGGCTAGCGCCCCCAAAAACATTCAGTACTTC
.,TRBJ1-1,TRBV5-1,.,CASSLDIRGNTEAFF,TGCGCCAGCAGCTTGGATATCAGGGGGAACACTGAAGCTTTCTTT
.,TRBJ2-7,TRBV28,.,CASSSLHEQYF,TGTGCCAGCAGTTCTCTTCACGAGCAGTACTTC
.,TRBJ2-7,TRBV9,.,CASSVASAGYEQYF,TGTGCCAGCAGCGTAGCAAGCGCCGGATACGAGCAGTACTTC
.,TRBJ1-6,TRBV2,.,CASRRGISPNSPLHF,TGTGCCAGCAGGAGGGGGATCTCCCCAAATTCACCCCTCCACTTT
.,TRBJ1-3,TRBV25-1,.,CASRQSGNTIYF,TGTGCCAGCAGGCAGTCTGGAAACACCATATATTTT
once,TRBJ1-2,TRBV7-9,.,CASTQGSGGNYGYTF,TGTGCCAGCACCCAAGGGTCTGGCGGTAACTATGGCTACACCTTC
.,TRBJ2-1,TRBV3-1/TRBV3-2,TRBD2,CASSHLGGEEFF,TGTGCCAGCAGCCACTTGGGGGGGGAGGAGTTCTTC
.,TRBJ1-5,TRBV5-8,.,CASSFQGMSQPQHF,TGTGCCAGCAGCTTCCAGGGCATGAGTCAGCCCCAGCATTTT
.,TRBJ1-2,TRBV4-2,TRBD1,CASSQGQGGNYGYTF,TGTGCCAGCAGCCAAGGACAGGGGGGTAACTATGGCTACACCTTC
.,TRBJ2-1,TRBV7-8,TRBD2,CASRSLAGGYNEQFF,TGTGCCAGCAGATCTCTAGCGGGAGGGTACAATGAGCAGTTCTTC